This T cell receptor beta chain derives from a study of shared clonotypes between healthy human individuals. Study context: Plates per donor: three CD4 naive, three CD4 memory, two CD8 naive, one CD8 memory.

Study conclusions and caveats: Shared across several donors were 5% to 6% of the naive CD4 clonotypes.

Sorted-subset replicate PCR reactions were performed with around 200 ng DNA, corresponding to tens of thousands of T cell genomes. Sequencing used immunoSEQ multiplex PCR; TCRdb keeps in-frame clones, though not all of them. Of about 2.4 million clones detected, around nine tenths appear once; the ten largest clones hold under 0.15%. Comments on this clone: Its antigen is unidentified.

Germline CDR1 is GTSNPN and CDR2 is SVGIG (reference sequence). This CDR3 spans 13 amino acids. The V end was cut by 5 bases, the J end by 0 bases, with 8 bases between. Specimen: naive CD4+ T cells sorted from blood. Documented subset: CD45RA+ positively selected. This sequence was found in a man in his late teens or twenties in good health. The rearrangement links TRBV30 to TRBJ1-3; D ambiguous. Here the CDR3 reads CAWVAISGNTIYF. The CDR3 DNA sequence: TGTGCCTGGGTTGCGATCTCTGGAAACACCATATATTTT.